This T cell receptor (beta chain) is from a study of regulatory T cells in long-lasting Graves disease. Germline V gene data show CDR1 as SNHLY and CDR2 as FYNNEI. The CDR3 is 13 residues long. V trimming: 7 bases; J trimming: 10 bases; junction bases outside the gene matches: 9. Broader study findings: New patients shared approximately 930 public clonotypes, fewer than the approximately 3,000 shared by persistent patients.

Construction of the TCR beta libraries employed iRepertoire HTBI primers in conjunction with Arm-PCR of CDR3 regions. A single record per CDR3 protein comes from TCRdb applying MiXCR to the multiplex PCR reads. The sample lists a few hundred thousand distinct CDR3 sequences, approximately 12% occurring once. This clonotype was picked up many times. Its antigen is unidentified. Time point: newly diagnosed GD, antithyroid drugs for less than 3 months. RNA from PBMCs was the source of the TCR library. It was an endocrinology department in Xi'an, China, that provided the patients. The sample also formed part of further work on T cells in Graves' hyperthyroidism and ophthalmopathy. From that second work: A median around 6.4 months before onset, the model predicted ophthalmopathy.

V and J are TRBV2 and TRBJ1-4; 7 nucleotides line up with TRBD1. Sample: peripheral blood mononuclear cells (PBMCs), taken at new diagnosis, from a patient treated with antithyroid drugs. The receptor comes from a woman aged 18-29 years with Graves disease. The CDR3 region is CASTGQGVGKLFF. CDR3 bases: TGTGCCAGCACAGGGCAGGGGGTCGGAAAACTGTTTTTT.